This T cell receptor (beta chain) appears in the sequencing data of a study of PD-1 blockade in classical Hodgkin lymphoma (dated by TCRdb to the early 2020s). Study-wide context: Nivolumab dosing was 3 mg/kg intravenously every 2 weeks, continuing until either disease progression or unacceptable toxicity. The study used CyTOF and TCR beta sequencing to define a peripheral blood immune signature of response to PD-1 blockade in classical Hodgkin lymphoma.

At the junction V is shortened by 5 bases and J by 6 bases, with 8 bases in between. The CDR3 has 11 amino acids, counting the end cysteine and phenylalanine. The only DNA kept is the CDR3, 33 bases in frame from the first base. From a lookup of the germline V gene (reference sequence), CDR1 and CDR2 are MNHEY and SMNVEV. The Qiagen DNeasy kit was used to extract genomic DNA from unsorted PBMCs and from the negatively selected CD4+ and CD8+ fractions. Amplification of TCR beta CDR3 regions was done by immunoSEQ multiplex PCR with primers that anneal to V and J segments. A synthetic immune receptor repertoire was used to minimize amplification bias, and remaining bias was computationally removed after sequencing. In the original analysis: Repertoire diversity was quantified as the Shannon entropy index using custom Python scripts. Unsorted, CD4+ and CD8+ repertoires were examined separately, except in combined analyses, for which CD4+ and CD8+ sequences were merged in silico. A clone counted as expanded when the clone's frequency after treatment rose at least 2-fold relative to C1D1, and clones undetected at baseline were given a pseudocount of 0.5. Clones with 0 or 1 copy at C1D1 were classified as singleton clones, and clones with 2 or more copies were classified as non-singleton clones. Clones expanded in unsorted samples were assigned a CD4+, CD8+ or unknown annotation through matching of protein sequences in sorted samples from the same patient. Wilcoxon tests on paired samples were used to test diversity changes from C1D1 to C4D1. Here the immuneACCESS table is served through TCRdb, limited to in-frame sequences with V and J called. Missing clones are a known gap in these copies; in checked studies unresolved V genes cover under half, and the rest lacks a known reason. D and trimming come from the DNA, and the V and J calls and clone size come from that table. The sample yields 95,000 or so clones; approximately 80% were counted once. The ten largest clonotypes hold more than 9% of the sample.

This sample's time point label indicates: cycle 1 day 1 (C1D1), immediately before nivolumab initiation. Relapse after autologous stem cell transplantation had occurred in all trial patients, and cohorts A, B and C were distinguished by prior brentuximab vedotin exposure. The trial cohort included 45 to 65 patients with relapsed/refractory classical Hodgkin lymphoma, and each patient had a best overall response of complete response, partial response or progressive disease. Trial patients were treated with single-agent nivolumab in the multi-cohort phase II CheckMate 205 trial. An independent review committee assessed best overall response by applying the 2007 International Working Group response criteria. PBMCs from the trial were collected at three points: immediately before nivolumab initiation (C1D1), and during therapy at cycle 2 day 1 and cycle 4 day 1. Peripheral blood was collected in 8 mL Vacutainer Cell Preparation Tubes, from which PBMCs were isolated by centrifugation and then cryopreserved.

What the research found in general, with its limitations: A significant rise by C4D1 was seen in CD4+ but not CD8+ TCR diversity (p=0.0027 vs p=0.16), with the rise being most apparent in complete responders (p=0.02). Baseline TCR diversity was reported as lower in newly diagnosed patients than in healthy donors, and lower still in relapsed/refractory patients. The study was limited to a single clinical trial cohort, and causes of repertoire differences, possibly disease activity or prior therapy, remained undefined. Trial patients with a complete response had baseline diversity similar to that of newly diagnosed patients, while partial responders and progressors had significantly lower diversity. Patients starting nivolumab less than 1 year after ASCT had lower diversity and were excluded from later analyses to avoid confounding by immune reconstitution.

Regarding this clone: There is no known antigen for this receptor. Per-base qualities were not stored, and no clone one base away is much larger.

The clonotype comes from a human donor with classical Hodgkin lymphoma. The specimen was peripheral blood mononuclear cells (PBMCs), collected at baseline. Recombination linked TRBV27 to TRBJ2-7, and TRBD1 may be the D gene, going by 5 matching bases. The nucleotide sequence reads as follows: TGTGCCAGCAGTCAGGGTGCCGAGCAGTACTTC. This gives the protein CASSQGAEQYF.